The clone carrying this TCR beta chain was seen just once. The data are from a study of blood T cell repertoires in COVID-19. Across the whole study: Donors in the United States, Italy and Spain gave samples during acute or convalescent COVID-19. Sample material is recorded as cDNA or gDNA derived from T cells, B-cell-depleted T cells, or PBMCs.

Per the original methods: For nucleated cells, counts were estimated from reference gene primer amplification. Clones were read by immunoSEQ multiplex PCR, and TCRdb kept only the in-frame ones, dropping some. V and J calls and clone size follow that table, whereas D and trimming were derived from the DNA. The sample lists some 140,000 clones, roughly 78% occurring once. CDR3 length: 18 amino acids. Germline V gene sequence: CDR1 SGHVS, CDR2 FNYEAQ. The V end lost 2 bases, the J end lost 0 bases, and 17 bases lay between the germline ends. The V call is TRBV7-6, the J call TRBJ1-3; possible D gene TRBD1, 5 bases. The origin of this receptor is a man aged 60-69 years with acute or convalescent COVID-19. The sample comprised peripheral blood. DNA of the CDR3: TGTGCCAGCAGCTTATCCCCGACTGGGGCCGGCTCTGGAAACACCATATATTTT. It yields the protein CASSLSPTGAGSGNTIYF.